Below, 2 T cell receptor beta chains from the same sample are listed, as sequenced in a study of blood T cell repertoires in COVID-19. The data were produced by immunoSEQ multiplex PCR, yet TCRdb's version contains in-frame clones alone and is incomplete. The table includes more than 55,000 clones, more than 85% detected once. Material for sequencing was peripheral blood. The origin of the receptors is a man in his fifties or sixties with active COVID-19.

This chain links TRBV11-1 with TRBJ2-5, with 7 nucleotides matching TRBD1. The CDR3 totals 15 residues. With V trimmed by 4 bases and J by 5 bases, 10 bases remained unmatched. CDR1 SGHAT and CDR2 FQDESV come from the germline V gene (reference sequence). The CDR3 coding sequence is TGTGCCAGCAGCTATAACAGGGGCCCGGGGGAGACCCAGTACTTC. Its protein is CASSYNRGPGETQYF.

The V call is TRBV19, the J call TRBJ1-1; TRBD1 aligns across 9 bases. Unmatched junction bases numbered 7, after V lost 6 bases and J lost 5 bases. The CDR3 has 14 residues. Germline CDR1 and CDR2: LNHDA and SQIVND (reference sequence). CDR3: CASSAPGQGTEAFF. The CDR3 DNA reads as TGTGCCAGTAGCGCACCGGGACAGGGTACTGAAGCTTTCTTT.